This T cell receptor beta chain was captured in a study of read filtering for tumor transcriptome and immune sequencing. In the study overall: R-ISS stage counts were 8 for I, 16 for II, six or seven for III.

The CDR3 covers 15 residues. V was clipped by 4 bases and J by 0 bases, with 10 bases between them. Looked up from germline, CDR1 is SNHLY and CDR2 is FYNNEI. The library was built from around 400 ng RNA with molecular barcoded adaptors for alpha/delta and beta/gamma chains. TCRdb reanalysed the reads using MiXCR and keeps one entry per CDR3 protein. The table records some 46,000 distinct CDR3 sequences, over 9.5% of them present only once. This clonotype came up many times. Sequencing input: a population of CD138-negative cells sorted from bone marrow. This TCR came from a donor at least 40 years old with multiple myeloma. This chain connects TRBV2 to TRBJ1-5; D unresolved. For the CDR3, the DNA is TGTGCCAGCAGTGCTACCCCTGATAGCAATCAGCCCCAGCATTTT. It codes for CASSATPDSNQPQHF. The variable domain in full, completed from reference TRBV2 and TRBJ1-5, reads EPEVTQTPSHQVTQMGQEVILRCVPISNHLYFYWYRQILGQKVEFLVSFYNNEISEKSEIFDDQFSVERPDGSNFTLKIRSTKLEDSAMYFCASSATPDSNQPQHFGDGTRLSIL.